This passage covers 29 T cell receptor beta chains from one sample sequenced in a study of cytomegalovirus exposure and HLA in healthy donors. Both 60 Vbeta primers and 13 Jbeta primers went into the PCR. Generated by immunoSEQ multiplex PCR, the TCRdb table keeps only in-frame clones and is missing some. The table records more than 110,000 clones, approximately 80% of them present only once. The specimen sequenced was PBMCs. The receptors were gathered from a male donor in good health and CMV-seronegative.

This clone has only a few counts. The chain combines TRBV4-3 with TRBJ2-2, with TRBD2 identical over 10 bases. Per the germline V gene, CDR1 is LGHNA and CDR2 is YSLEER. This CDR3 region has 17 residues. J lost 5 bases, V lost 0 bases, and 6 bases had no gene match. CDR3 amino acids: CASSQESGGARTGELFF. The DNA for the CDR3 is TGCGCCAGCAGCCAAGAGAGCGGGGGGGCCCGGACCGGGGAGCTGTTTTTT.

This chain links TRBV7-2 with TRBJ2-1; 10 bases agree with TRBD2. With V trimmed by 5 bases and J by 3 bases, 10 bases remained unmatched. Germline V lookup: CDR1 SGHTA, CDR2 FQGNSA. The length of the CDR3 is 17 residues. The CDR3 reads CASSERPGLAIYNEQFF. The CDR3 bases are TGTGCCAGCAGCGAGAGACCGGGACTAGCGATCTACAATGAGCAGTTCTTC.

The gene calls are TRBV5-4 and TRBJ2-7; 10 positions match TRBD1. J lost 3 bases, V lost 4 bases, and 4 bases had no gene match. CDR1 is SGHNT and CDR2 is YYREEE in the germline V gene (reference sequence). CDR3 length equals 14 residues. The CDR3: CASSPRDRGYEQYF. CDR3 bases: TGTGCCAGCAGCCCCCGGGACAGGGGCTACGAGCAGTACTTC.

J is TRBJ2-1 and V is TRBV5-1; 13 bases are a match to TRBD2. This CDR3 is built from 14 residues. Trimming took 6 bases from V and 9 from J; bases not matched to a gene: 6. The germline V gene encodes CDR1 SGHRS and CDR2 YFSETQ. CDR3 residues: CASTTSGGAVEQFF. DNA for the CDR3: TGCGCCAGCACCACTAGCGGGGGGGCCGTTGAGCAGTTCTTC.

The rearrangement joins TRBV11-1 to TRBJ2-7; 7 nucleotides match TRBD2. This CDR3 region has 14 residues. Per germline, CDR1 SGHAT and CDR2 FQDESV (reference sequence). Germline trimming cut 5 bases from V and 2 bases from J; bases unmatched to any gene: 6. In DNA form, the CDR3 reads TGTGCCAGCAGCCCCGGGACTAACCCCTACGAGCAGTACTTC. This codes for CASSPGTNPYEQYF.

This chain links TRBV5-6 with TRBJ1-5, with D uncertain. Trimming removed 0 bases from V and 0 bases from J, with 10 bases in between. Germline loops: CDR1 SGHDT, CDR2 YYEEEE. This CDR3 contains 16 residues. As DNA, the CDR3 is TGTGCCAGCAGCTTGGGGGGAGGTGTTAGCAATCAGCCCCAGCATTTT. Translation: CASSLGGGVSNQPQHF.

The rearrangement joins TRBV13 to TRBJ1-6; D is perhaps TRBD1 (5 bases). The ends were cut back, 0 bases at V and 6 bases at J, with 6 bases in the middle. CDR1 is PRHDT and CDR2 is FYEKMQ in the germline V gene (reference sequence). The CDR3 sequence is 14 residues long. CDR3 sequence reads: CASSLGGPNSPLHF. In nucleotides, the CDR3 is TGTGCCAGCAGCTTAGGGGGGCCTAATTCACCCCTCCACTTT.

This clone was seen a single time. This chain connects TRBV11-2 to TRBJ1-1, with D uncertain. V was cut by 7 bases and J by 5 bases, with 11 bases left in between. The V gene's germline CDR1 is SGHAT and CDR2 FQNNGV. The CDR3 loop spans 12 amino acids. CDR3 amino acids: CASTFRSTEAFF. The DNA of the CDR3 is TGTGCCAGCACCTTCCGGAGTACTGAAGCTTTCTTT.

This rearrangement joins TRBV11-2 to TRBJ2-1, with a weak D call TRBD2 (7 bases). CDR1 is SGHAT, CDR2 FQNNGV, per germline. V was shortened by 0 bases and J by 7 bases, with 13 bases between the two germline ends. The CDR3 extends over 15 amino acids. The CDR3 nucleotides read TGTGCCAGCAGCTTAGAGGCGGGGGCAACAAATGAGCAGTTCTTC. Amino acid sequence: CASSLEAGATNEQFF.

The chain has TRBV11-1 and TRBJ2-7; D gene uncertain. The CDR3 is 14 amino acids. The V end was cut by 4 bases, the J end by 1 base, with 11 bases between. The germline gives CDR1 SGHAT, CDR2 FQDESV (reference sequence). The CDR3 DNA sequence: TGTGCCAGCAGCTCCTCGACTGGTTCCTACGAGCAGTACTTC. It specifies CASSSSTGSYEQYF.

This clone was observed a few times. This chain connects TRBV11-1 to TRBJ1-6, with D perhaps TRBD1 (5 bases). This CDR3 spans 13 amino acids. The V gene lost 3 bases and the J gene lost 7 bases, with 7 bases spanning the gap. Germline V gives CDR1 SGHAT, CDR2 FQDESV (reference sequence). Written as DNA, the CDR3 is TGTGCCAGCAGCTTGCGGGGGAATTCACCCCTCCACTTT. Its protein product is CASSLRGNSPLHF. Using reference TRBV11-1 and TRBJ1-6 for the parts outside the CDR3, the full variable domain is EAEVAQSPRYKITEKSQAVAFWCDPISGHATLYWYRQILGQGPELLVQFQDESVVDDSQLPKDRFSAERLKGVDSTLKIQPAELGDSAMYLCASSLRGNSPLHFGNGTRLTVT.

This chain joins TRBV4-1 and TRBJ1-1; the D is unclear. The length of the CDR3 is 16 residues. CDR1 MGHRA and CDR2 YSYEKL come from the germline V gene. V was clipped by 5 bases and J by 0 bases, with 16 bases between them. The CDR3 sequence is CASSAPEGAMNTEAFF. In nucleotides, the CDR3 is TGCGCCAGCAGCGCACCGGAGGGAGCCATGAACACTGAAGCTTTCTTT.

The genes are TRBV6-5 and TRBJ1-3; D is possibly TRBD1 (5 bases). The CDR3 has 14 amino acids. V gave up 2 bases and J gave up 0 bases, with 5 bases separating them. CDR1 and CDR2 from the germline V gene are MNHEY and SVGAGI. The CDR3 reads CASSYGASGNTIYF. Here the CDR3 DNA reads TGTGCCAGCAGTTACGGGGCCTCTGGAAACACCATATATTTT.

V and J are TRBV30 and TRBJ1-3; D ambiguous. Trimming left V 4 bases short and J 2 bases short, with 12 bases between. CDR1 and CDR2 from the germline V gene are GTSNPN and SVGIG (reference sequence). CDR3 size: 14 residues. CDR3 coding DNA: TGTGCCTGGACCCCCATTGAGGCTGGAAACACCATATATTTT. Protein sequence: CAWTPIEAGNTIYF.

V gene TRBV7-9 combines with J gene TRBJ1-1; perhaps TRBD1 as D (6 bases). Germline CDR1 reads SEHNR; CDR2 reads FQNEAQ (reference sequence). The ends were cut back, 1 base at V and 2 bases at J, with 11 bases in the middle. This CDR3 spans 15 amino acids. This CDR3 reads CASSLVAGANTEAFF. CDR3 nucleotide sequence: TGTGCCAGCAGCTTAGTAGCAGGGGCCAACACTGAAGCTTTCTTT.

V usage is TRBV6-5 and J usage is TRBJ1-1; perhaps TRBD1 as D (5 bases). The length of the CDR3 is 14 residues. V was cut by 6 bases and J by 4 bases, with 15 bases left in between. Germline CDR1 MNHEY, CDR2 SVGAGI. The CDR3 loop is CASSPGPGGTEAFF. The CDR3 DNA sequence: TGTGCCAGCAGCCCGGGCCCCGGGGGCACTGAAGCTTTCTTT.

The CDR3 protein is CASSFGGTDTQYF. CDR3 coding DNA: TGTGCCAGCAGCTTCGGGGGAACAGATACGCAGTATTTT. The gene calls are TRBV5-4 and TRBJ2-3; D is perhaps TRBD2 (6 bases). V lost 2 bases and J lost 3, with 7 bases in between. The germline V gene encodes CDR1 SGHNT and CDR2 YYREEE (reference sequence). This CDR3 region has 13 residues. The whole variable domain, remainder taken from reference TRBV5-4 and TRBJ2-3, is ETGVTQSPTHLIKTRGQQVTLRCSSQSGHNTVSWYQQALGQGPQFIFQYYREEENGRGNFPPRFSGLQFPNYSSELNVNALELDDSALYLCASSFGGTDTQYFGPGTRLTVL.

The chain recombines TRBV7-3 with TRBJ1-1; D is uncertain. Germline values: CDR1 SGHTA, CDR2 FQGTGA. CDR3 length: 13 amino acids. The V end lost 4 bases, the J end lost 7 bases, and 13 bases lay between the germline ends. CDR3 sequence: CASSSYFRGEAFF. The CDR3 nucleotides are TGTGCCAGCAGCTCCTACTTCAGAGGTGAAGCTTTCTTT.

The chain carries TRBV14 and TRBJ1-6; the D is unclear. Germline CDR1 is SGHDN and CDR2 is FVKESK. Trimming took off 2 bases at V and 9 bases at J, with 20 bases between the two ends. The CDR3 contains 17 residues. The DNA of the CDR3 is TGTGCCAGCAGCCAAAGCGCTTTAAGACGGGTACCTTCACCCCTCCACTTT. Translating it yields CASSQSALRRVPSPLHF.

The genes are TRBV19 and TRBJ1-4; 7 bases map to TRBD1. With 5 bases clipped from V and 5 bases from J, the junction kept 5 bases outside the gene matches. There are 14 residues in the CDR3. CDR1 and CDR2 (germline): LNHDA, SQIVND (reference sequence). The DNA of the CDR3 is TGTGCCAGTAGTCGCCGGGACAGCAATGAAAAACTGTTTTTT. Amino acid sequence: CASSRRDSNEKLFF.

The chain uses TRBV18 and TRBJ2-7, with D tentatively TRBD1 (6 bases). The CDR3 covers 13 residues. Germline CDR1 and CDR2: KGHSH and LQKENI. V dropped 3 bases and J dropped 5 bases, with 11 bases sitting between them. The CDR3 loop is CASSPTRGDEQYF. CDR3 coding DNA: TGTGCCAGCTCACCCACCAGGGGTGACGAGCAGTACTTC. Together with reference TRBV18 and TRBJ2-7, the CDR3 gives the full variable domain: NAGVMQNPRHLVRRRGQEARLRCSPMKGHSHVYWYRQLPEEGLKFMVYLQKENIIDESGMPKERFSAEFPKEGPSILRIQQVVRGDSAAYFCASSPTRGDEQYFGPGTRLTVT.

This clone was seen a handful of times. V usage is TRBV27 and J usage is TRBJ2-1; TRBD1 agrees at 9 bases. Germline values: CDR1 MNHEY, CDR2 SMNVEV (reference sequence). The V and J ends lost 4 bases and 5 bases, in that order; junction bases with no gene match: 9. This CDR3 spans 16 amino acids. For the CDR3, the DNA is TGTGCCAGCAGTTCCAACTGGGACAGGGTAAACAATGAGCAGTTCTTC. The encoded protein is CASSSNWDRVNNEQFF.

The chain joins TRBV5-1 to TRBJ1-1, with a possible D match to TRBD1 (6 bases). The CDR3 covers 15 residues. In germline, CDR1 is SGHRS, CDR2 YFSETQ. V gave up 0 bases and J gave up 2 bases, with 11 bases separating them. Here the CDR3 DNA reads TGCGCCAGCAGCTTGGGGACAGTAATAAACACTGAAGCTTTCTTT. Encoded protein: CASSLGTVINTEAFF.

This clone occurred a few times. V usage is TRBV28 and J usage is TRBJ1-3, with 7 bases fitting TRBD1. From germline, CDR1 is MDHEN and CDR2 SYDVKM. This CDR3 has 13 amino acids. J lost 5 bases, V lost 10 bases, and 8 bases had no gene match. This chain's CDR3 is CATTARGRNTIYF. Here the CDR3 DNA reads TGTGCCACCACGGCCAGGGGGAGAAACACCATATATTTT.

V is TRBV28 and J is TRBJ2-2; 10 bases align to TRBD1. J was trimmed by 6 bases and V by 7 bases; bases with no gene match: 8. The CDR3 is 15 residues long. Germline V lookup: CDR1 MDHEN, CDR2 SYDVKM. Here the CDR3 DNA reads TGTGCCAGCACGTGGAGACAGGGGGCATCCGGGGAGCTGTTTTTT. Encoded protein: CASTWRQGASGELFF. Filled out from reference TRBV28 and TRBJ2-2, the complete variable domain reads DVKVTQSSRYLVKRTGEKVFLECVQDMDHENMFWYRQDPGLGLRLIYFSYDVKMKEKGDIPEGYSVSREKKERFSLILESASTNQTSMYLCASTWRQGASGELFFGEGSRLTVL.

The chain combines TRBV27 with TRBJ2-1, with D perhaps matching TRBD2 (7 bases). The CDR3 is 14 amino acids. V lost 7 bases and J 0 bases, leaving 10 bases between the germline ends. Germline V gene lookup returns CDR1 MNHEY and CDR2 SMNVEV (reference sequence). The CDR3 DNA follows: TGTGCCAGCAACGGGGGGCGCTCCTACAATGAGCAGTTCTTC. It translates to CASNGGRSYNEQFF.

The V call is TRBV6-5, the J call TRBJ2-3; tentative D call: TRBD1 (5 bases). CDR1 MNHEY and CDR2 SVGAGI come from the germline V gene. Trimming removed 8 bases at V and 7 bases at J, with 13 bases between. This CDR3 spans 12 amino acids. CDR3 loop: CASRVGENTQYF. CDR3 in DNA: TGTGCCAGCCGGGTAGGGGAAAATACGCAGTATTTT.

This rearrangement joins TRBV7-9 to TRBJ2-6, with D tentatively TRBD1 (6 bases). The CDR3 contains 14 residues. Germline CDR1 SEHNR, CDR2 FQNEAQ (reference sequence). V was shortened by 4 bases and J by 13 bases, with 17 bases between the two germline ends. The CDR3 protein is CASSSARAGVVLTF. CDR3 in DNA: TGTGCCAGCAGCTCTGCTAGGGCAGGGGTTGTCCTGACTTTC.

Note on this clone: The sample holds other DNA sequences that translate to the same CDR3. The V call is TRBV30, the J call TRBJ1-5; D possibly corresponds to TRBD1 (5 bases). CDR3 size: 15 residues. V was shortened by 2 bases and J by 0 bases, with 11 bases between the two germline ends. CDR1 GTSNPN and CDR2 SVGIG come from the germline V gene (reference sequence). For the CDR3, the DNA is TGTGCCTGGAGTACCACGACAGTTAGCAATCAGCCCCAGCATTTT. Amino acids: CAWSTTTVSNQPQHF.